This passage covers 18 T cell receptor beta chains from one sample sequenced in a study of blood T cell repertoires in COVID-19. This table comes from immunoSEQ multiplex PCR, and its TCRdb copy is limited to in-frame clones, with some not included. The data show 70,000 or so clones, approximately 80% seen once. Sequencing was performed on peripheral blood. The receptor set was obtained from a human donor in a cohort sampled during active COVID-19.

A remark on this clone: Other DNA sequences from this sample encode an identical CDR3 as well. The gene calls are TRBV29-1 and TRBJ2-7, with 11 bases fitting TRBD2. The CDR3 runs 14 residues. V lost 6 bases to trimming and J lost 4 bases; unmatched junction nucleotides: 8. Germline V lookup: CDR1 SQVTM, CDR2 ANQGSEA. The CDR3 here is CSVLGLAGLYEQYF. The CDR3 region has the DNA TGCAGCGTGCTAGGACTAGCGGGCCTTTACGAGCAGTACTTC.

The rearrangement uses TRBV6-8 and TRBJ2-7; 9 bases fit TRBD1. The CDR3 extends over 13 amino acids. V shed 6 bases and J 1 base; nucleotides not matched to a gene: 1. Germline lookup yields CDR1 MNHGY and CDR2 SAAAGT. CDR3 sequence reads: CASRTGGSYEQYF. CDR3 coding DNA: TGTGCCAGCAGGACAGGGGGGTCCTACGAGCAGTACTTC.

The chain carries TRBV15 and TRBJ1-2; tentative D call: TRBD1 (6 bases). Germline CDR1 reads LNHNV; CDR2 reads YYDKDF (reference sequence). Trimming shortened V by 3 bases and J by 0 bases, and 20 bases separated the two germline ends. The CDR3 extends over 18 amino acids. CDR3 nucleotides: TGTGCCACCAGCAGGGGTATCGACAGGTACACTTCTAACTATGGCTACACCTTC. Translation gives CATSRGIDRYTSNYGYTF. Drawing the rest from reference TRBV15 and TRBJ1-2, the complete variable domain is DAMVIQNPRYQVTQFGKPVTLSCSQTLNHNVMYWYQQKSSQAPKLLFHYYDKDFNNEADTPDNFQSRRPNTSFCFLDIRSPGLGDTAMYLCATSRGIDRYTSNYGYTFGSGTRLTVV.

This clone showed up just a few times. The chain combines TRBV5-1 with TRBJ2-7, with D tentatively TRBD1 (5 bases). Trimming stripped 2 bases from V and 13 bases from J, with 16 bases between. This CDR3 is 12 amino acids long. Germline-derived CDR1 and CDR2 are SGHRS and YFSETQ. The CDR3 DNA sequence: TGCGCCAGCAGCTTAGGGATGACAGAACAATACTTC. Its protein is CASSLGMTEQYF. The whole variable domain, remainder taken from reference TRBV5-1 and TRBJ2-7, is KAGVTQTPRYLIKTRGQQVTLSCSPISGHRSVSWYQQTPGQGLQFLFEYFSETQRNKGNFPGRFSGRQFSNSRSEMNVSTLELGDSALYLCASSLGMTEQYFGPGTRLTVT.

The rearrangement links TRBV28 to TRBJ1-5; 9 bases map to TRBD1. Losses at the gene ends were 3 bases for V and 7 bases for J; bases not matched to a gene: 10. The CDR3 length is 16 residues. CDR1 is MDHEN and CDR2 is SYDVKM in the germline V gene. CDR3 sequence: CASSLRGQGPGQPQHF. CDR3 nucleotides: TGTGCCAGCAGTTTGAGGGGACAGGGCCCGGGGCAGCCCCAGCATTTT.

V is TRBV4-3 and J is TRBJ1-2; D gene ambiguous. CDR1 and CDR2 from the germline V gene are LGHNA and YSLEER. The CDR3 loop spans 17 amino acids. V was cut by 0 bases and J by 7 bases, with 21 bases left in between. This CDR3 reads CASSQDPQTLWVRGYTF. CDR3 sequence (DNA): TGCGCCAGCAGCCAAGATCCCCAGACTTTGTGGGTCCGTGGCTACACCTTC.

The chain has TRBV7-8 and TRBJ2-1; 8 bases are a match to TRBD2. There are 15 residues in the CDR3. CDR1 SGHVS and CDR2 FQNEAQ come from the germline V gene. The V segment lost 6 bases and the J segment 6 bases; nucleotides outside the gene matches: 10. The CDR3 DNA reads TGTGCCAGCAGGGGATCCGGACTAGCCGGCAATGAGCAGTTCTTC. This sequence encodes CASRGSGLAGNEQFF. The full variable domain, completed using reference TRBV7-8 and TRBJ2-1, is GAGVSQSPRYKVAKRGQDVALRCDPISGHVSLFWYQQALGQGPEFLTYFQNEAQLDKSGLPSDRFFAERPEGSVSTLKIQRTQQEDSAVYLCASRGSGLAGNEQFFGPGTRLTVL.

The chain couples TRBV18 to TRBJ2-1; no reliable D call. CDR1 and CDR2 (germline): KGHSH, LQKENI. The CDR3 has 15 amino acids. V lost 0 bases, J lost 10 bases, and 16 bases lay in between. CDR3 amino acids: CASSPPISSYGEQFF. CDR3 in DNA: TGTGCCAGCTCACCACCTATCTCGAGCTACGGGGAGCAGTTCTTC.

The V gene is TRBV7-2, the J gene TRBJ1-5, with a possible D match to TRBD1 (5 bases). V was shortened by 2 bases and J by 3 bases, with 8 bases between the two germline ends. The CDR3 spans 14 residues. Per germline, CDR1 SGHTA and CDR2 FQGNSA. The CDR3 loop reads CASSLSGNNQPQHF. In nucleotides, the CDR3 is TGTGCCAGCAGCTTATCAGGGAACAATCAGCCCCAGCATTTT.

In DNA form, the CDR3 reads TGTGCCAGCACCCGAGTGGGAGCGTCCTACGAGCAGTACTTC. This translates into CASTRVGASYEQYF. This rearrangement joins TRBV27 to TRBJ2-7; D might be TRBD2 (5 bases). V gave up 7 bases and J gave up 1 base, with 14 bases separating them. From germline, CDR1 is MNHEY and CDR2 SMNVEV (reference sequence). The CDR3 is 14 residues long.

The chain links TRBV6-5 to TRBJ2-3, with 9 bases lining up with TRBD1. The CDR3 extends over 14 amino acids. The ends lost 7 bases at V and 7 bases at J; junction bases unmatched: 9. CDR1 and CDR2 (germline): MNHEY, SVGAGI. CDR3 nucleotide sequence: TGTGCCAGCACCCCTACGGACAGGGGATATACGCAGTATTTT. Its translation: CASTPTDRGYTQYF.

V usage is TRBV7-9 and J usage is TRBJ1-3; weak D call: TRBD1 (5 bases). Germline CDR1 is SEHNR and CDR2 is FQNEAQ (reference sequence). V shed 2 bases and J shed 0 bases, with 14 bases lying between them. The CDR3 contains 17 residues. CDR3 in amino acids: CASSLSTSGNSGNTIYF. Here the CDR3 DNA reads TGTGCCAGCAGCTTATCAACTTCAGGGAACTCTGGAAACACCATATATTTT.

This clone showed up many times. The chain uses TRBV28 and TRBJ2-5; weak D call: TRBD2 (7 bases). The ends were cut back, 4 bases at V and 5 bases at J, with 17 bases in the middle. The CDR3 is 15 amino acids. The V gene's germline CDR1 is MDHEN and CDR2 SYDVKM. The CDR3 region has the DNA TGTGCCAGCAGTTGGTTTGGGGGAGGGGGTGAGACCCAGTACTTC. Its protein product is CASSWFGGGGETQYF.

The V and J genes are TRBV2 and TRBJ2-3; 8 positions match TRBD2. This CDR3 is built from 15 residues. The ends lost 4 bases at V and 2 bases at J; junction bases unmatched: 5. In germline, CDR1 is SNHLY, CDR2 FYNNEI. CDR3 nucleotides: TGTGCCAGCAGTGTGATAGCGGGATTCACAGATACGCAGTATTTT. It specifies CASSVIAGFTDTQYF.

The V gene is TRBV6-1, the J gene TRBJ1-6; 7 nucleotides align to TRBD1. CDR1 is MNHNS and CDR2 is SASEGT in the germline V gene. The trim removed 0 bases at V and 9 bases at J, leaving 5 bases unmatched. The CDR3 contains 15 residues. The CDR3 coding sequence is TGTGCCAGCAGTGAAGCGGTGACAGGGAGTTCACCCCTCCACTTT. Its translation is CASSEAVTGSSPLHF.

The chain joins TRBV5-1 to TRBJ1-1; 9 nucleotides align to TRBD1. This CDR3 is built from 14 residues. Germline CDR1 reads SGHRS; CDR2 reads YFSETQ. V trimming: 0 bases; J trimming: 6 bases; junction bases outside the gene matches: 3. The CDR3 loop reads CASSLAQGAAEAFF. CDR3 nucleotides: TGCGCCAGCAGCTTGGCACAGGGGGCCGCTGAAGCTTTCTTT.

V gene TRBV9 combines with J gene TRBJ2-7, with D unresolved. With 0 bases removed from V and 0 bases from J, the gap between germline ends came to 10 bases. Germline-derived CDR1 and CDR2 are SGDLS and YYNGEE. This CDR3 contains 15 residues. CDR3 sequence: CASSVALPDSYEQYF. The CDR3 DNA is TGTGCCAGCAGCGTAGCTTTACCAGACTCCTACGAGCAGTACTTC.

This clone came up a few times. This chain uses TRBV20-1 with TRBJ2-1; 7 bases are shared with TRBD2. Germline V gives CDR1 DFQATT, CDR2 SNEGSKA (reference sequence). Unmatched junction bases numbered 13, after V lost 3 bases and J lost 5 bases. The CDR3 has 16 residues. CDR3: CSASPRREPFHNEQFF. For the CDR3, the DNA is TGCAGTGCTAGTCCCCGGCGGGAGCCTTTCCACAATGAGCAGTTCTTC.